This T cell receptor (beta chain) emerged from a study of cytomegalovirus exposure and HLA in healthy donors (dated by TCRdb to 2015 to 2018). Background on the whole study: In an earlier analysis of roughly 500 of the donors, 250 to 350 Gb of sequence data and 120 million or so unique TCR beta sequences from approximately 180 million T cells were reported. An earlier analysis of more than 450 of the donors used high-throughput TCR beta sequencing to judge whether each TCR beta V gene segment behaved as functional or pseudogenic. HLA typing covered class I and class II loci at four-digit resolution. Donor age, sex, ethnicity and CMV serostatus were compiled alongside the repertoire data. A separate validation cohort of about 110 different subjects was used in addition to the roughly 640-subject first cohort. The genetic ancestry cluster associated with self-reported Caucasian donors included about 84% of the approximately 430 genotyped donors. The later analysis used no new phenotypic data to find candidate immune exposures, relying instead on TCR beta sequences and their occurrence across donors. Every repertoire in the discovery cohort had been generated on one and the same sequencing platform. A later analysis re-examined previously published TCR beta repertoires from several hundred donors and added high-resolution HLA genotyping to investigate patterns of TCR occurrence. Several DR-DQ haplotypes were treated as single units for association and clustering because of strong linkage in the cohort. About 320 gigabases of sequencing data and 70 million to 100 million unique TCR sequences were included in an early release covering 550 to 800 HLA-typed donors. Typing coverage differed by locus: A, B, C, DRB1 and DQB1 were typed in roughly 620-630 donors, DQA1 in 522, DPA1 in over 600, and DPB1 in 450 to 490. The T cell repertoires of 666 subjects were profiled by immunosequencing and related to cytomegalovirus serostatus. High-throughput TCR immunosequencing, statistical association of individual TCRs with disease status, and machine learning were combined to predict cytomegalovirus infection status. On average, roughly 250,000 unique TCR beta nucleotide sequences were sequenced per donor among 398 genotyped donors of the cohort, with 15% to 20% of those sequences being non-productive. A later genetic analysis took genome-wide SNP genotypes for about three fifths of the 666 donors and used that subset as a discovery cohort. The aim of the study was to test whether cataloging public T cell receptors could identify signatures of past pathogen exposure.

Taken from cysteine to phenylalanine, the CDR3 has 15 residues. Only the CDR3 part of the read is kept: 45 bases, read in frame from the first base. CDR1 and CDR2, per the germline V gene, are SQVTM and ANQGSEA. V is shortened by 4 bases, J by 0 bases, and the region joining them spans 13 bases. A note on this clone: Its recognized antigen is unknown. The sample holds no much larger clone one base away, and base qualities are not on file.

The protocol used for the library was the immunoSEQ multiplex PCR assay. A mixture of 60 forward primers for TCR Vbeta segments and 13 reverse primers for TCR Jbeta segments was used in the multiplex PCR. A multiplex PCR assay on genomic DNA amplified the CDR3 region of rearranged TCR beta genes. On the Illumina HiSeq System, the amplified TCR beta libraries were sequenced as 87-base-pair reads. The study's own analysis went as follows. Across the 500 to 850 repertoires, a later analysis counted 80 million or so unique TCR beta chains, around 11 million of which were shared by at least two donors. Raw reads were error-corrected and collapsed into unique sequences by a nearest-neighbor algorithm in which closely related sequences were merged to remove PCR and sequencing errors. V, D and J gene segments were assigned by aligning CDR3 sequences to IMGT reference sequences. For a sequence to be retained, a match of at least six nucleotides was required to both a V gene segment and a J gene segment. A rearrangement was called productive if the CDR3 had no stop codons and remained in frame with V and J, and every other rearrangement was called non-productive. Following IMGT convention, CDR3 was defined as the stretch from the second conserved V-encoded cysteine up to the conserved J-encoded phenylalanine. In an earlier analysis of more than 550 of the donors, sequences lacking an unambiguous match to a single V gene segment were excluded. An earlier analysis of just under 600 of the donors called V segments functional above 56.7% productive rearrangements and segregating when the between-donor standard deviation exceeded 5%. A statistical classification framework was built to diagnose cytomegalovirus status from the catalog of TCR beta chain sequences. A later analysis assigned V and J genes by comparing TCR nucleotide sequences with IMGT/GENE-DB human TR gene sequences. In a later analysis, CDR3 sequences and most-parsimonious VDJ recombination scenarios were assigned using the TCRdist pipeline. A later analysis defined each TCR beta chain by its CDR3 amino acid sequence plus V-gene family, and excluded reads lacking a unique V-gene family. To address suspected cross-contamination and a sequencing artifact, a later analysis removed under 600 highly shared, low-generation-probability nucleotide sequences. A later analysis calculated a clonal expansion index for each public chain from normalized within-repertoire ranks of inferred template counts. In a later analysis, generation probabilities were computed with a VDJ recombination model fitted to out-of-frame rearrangements, and the resulting probabilities were checked against IGoR. In a later analysis, TCR-TCR, TCR-HLA and TCR-CMV co-occurrence was scored with hypergeometric tests, and a repertoire-size bias correction was applied to TCR pairs. In a later analysis, false discovery rates were estimated by permuting HLA or CMV assignments 20 times. In a later analysis, co-occurring TCRs were grouped using DBSCAN, and TCRdist sequence similarity was added for clustering within HLA-allele-positive subsets. Repertoires with fewer than 30,000 or more than 120,000 public chains, plus five repertoires with anomalous nucleotide sharing, were excluded from co-occurrence clustering. TCRdb's version of the immuneACCESS table is confined to in-frame rearrangements and falls short of the full clone set. An unresolved V gene accounts for under half of the shortfall where checked; the remainder is of unknown origin. From that table come the V and J calls and clone size; the DNA was used to work out D and trimming. The sample records approximately 190,000 clones, 87% of which are singletons. The ten largest account for around 1.2% of the sample.

What the research found in general, with its limitations: For the cohort, immune exposure information was limited to CMV serostatus. Roughly uniform sequencing depth across donors was assumed in presence/absence analyses, although this assumption may not hold. Assigning TCR associations to individual alleles was difficult when HLA alleles, especially DR and DQ, strongly co-occurred. Correlated functional status among segregating V segments might be attributable to linkage disequilibrium, but an unknown experimental factor could not be ruled out. The earlier analysis of some 560 of the donors excluded roughly 17 rarely observed V segments, including chromosome 9 orphons, because counts were too low. According to a later analysis, TCR association rates differed among HLA loci, with DRB1 alleles showing the most associated TCRs and HLA-C alleles showing the fewest. Three of the identified cytomegalovirus-associated TCR beta chains were confirmed in vitro to be specific for cytomegalovirus antigens. A later genetic analysis reported fewer N-insertions in productive TCRs among donors in an Asian-associated ancestry cluster than the roughly 690-donor mean. In an earlier analysis of several hundred of the donors, most TCR beta V segments were observed in productive rearrangements about 90% or about 30% of the time, broadly matching IMGT annotations. A later analysis reported that several top co-occurrence clusters appeared linked to parvovirus B19, influenza, CMV and Epstein-Barr virus. This cohort had only TCR beta chains sequenced, and the lack of alpha or paired-chain data limited which features could be detected. The classifier was reported to diagnose cytomegalovirus status with high specificity and sensitivity in both the original cohort and the validation cohort. Most TCR sequences were observed very rarely across donors, whereas some public TCRs were present in many individuals. Some IMGT-functional V segments, including TRBV6-2 and TRBV6-3, could not be distinguished by the 87-base-pair reads and were therefore excluded. The authors suggested that the approach could potentially be extended to other disease states and immunological phenotypes. Because some donors lacked HLA typing at each locus, the association tests relied only on the typed subset. A cluster of highly shared sequence variants was judged likely to be a technical artifact of the sequencing pipeline. Most CMV-associated TCR beta chains appeared to be HLA-restricted in a later analysis, and the HLA associations seemed to be driven largely by CMV exposure. In the study, 150 to 200 TCR beta chains were listed as associated with cytomegalovirus. Specific HLA alleles were associated with 16,951 TCR beta sequences at a false discovery rate of 0.05 in a later analysis. A further reported finding was that TCR beta sequences accurately predicted the HLA-A and HLA-B alleles for most subjects in the first cohort. In a later analysis, HLA-associated TCR beta chains were found to be more clonally expanded and to have lower generation probabilities than equally common non-associated chains. A later genetic analysis associated a missense DCLRE1C variant with V-gene and J-gene trimming of TCR beta chains, and an independent cohort replicated the association.

The cohort was made up of around 720 healthy bone marrow donors. At the time of sampling, every cohort member was nominally healthy, though immune exposures that went unrecorded were likely present. The donor tested CMV seronegative and was one of the 352 seronegative cohort members. Every donor gave a peripheral blood sample, and the peripheral blood mononuclear cells from that sample were used for TCR beta sequencing. Genomic DNA extraction from the blood cell samples was performed with the Qiagen DNeasy Blood Extraction Kit. The sequenced material came from PBMCs. The V and J genes are TRBV29-1 and TRBJ1-3; no D segment can be confidently identified. This clonotype was obtained from a man in his thirties or forties in good health and CMV-seronegative. The CDR3 here reads CSVVLVAVSGNTIYF. The nucleotides read TGCAGCGTTGTTCTCGTGGCAGTCTCTGGAAACACCATATATTTT.